This TCR beta chain is drawn from a study of T cells in Graves' hyperthyroidism and ophthalmopathy. Overall study context: Prior to any treatment, at the point of initial diagnosis, peripheral blood was collected. Whole-study results and caveats: By a 13 V-J model, ophthalmopathy was set apart from stable hyperthyroidism.

For the diagnoses, clinical symptoms, serum thyroxine and TRAb, thyroid ultrasound and orbital computed tomography were used. Germline CDR1 and CDR2: KGHDR and SFDVKD. This CDR3 has 15 amino acids. Trimming took off 9 bases at V and 5 bases at J, with 18 bases between the two ends. Amplified TCR beta CDR3 regions came from RNA transcripts. The study used the HTBI primer set for a first-round RT-PCR of the TCR CDR3. MiXCR, applied by TCRdb to the multiplex PCR reads, yields one record per CDR3 protein. The table lists a few hundred thousand distinct CDR3 sequences, less than 25% of them singletons. The count of this clonotype is one. Its antigen is unknown.

The chain links TRBV24-1 to TRBJ2-2; D unclear. The receptor was isolated from a man between 18 and 29 years old with Graves' hyperthyroidism. The specimen sequenced was blood. The CDR3 nucleotides read TGTGCCACCCCCCCGGCGGCGCCGAGAACCGGGGAGCTGTTTTTT. Amino acid sequence: CATPPAAPRTGELFF.